The sequence of this TCR beta chain was determined in a study of T cells in Graves' hyperthyroidism and ophthalmopathy. About the study: Peripheral blood draws took place at initial diagnosis, ahead of any treatment.

This clonotype was picked up a small number of times. Since a much larger clone is just one base distant, this may be a read error. The CDR3 is 13 amino acids. Trimming stripped 0 bases from V and 2 bases from J, with 8 bases between. From germline, CDR1 is DFQATT and CDR2 SNEGSKA (reference sequence). From RNA transcripts, TCR beta CDR3 regions were amplified. HTBI primers were employed in a first-round RT-PCR of the TCR CDR3. TCRdb re-called the multiplex PCR reads with MiXCR, one entry per CDR3 protein. The table records about 600,000 distinct CDR3 sequences, 11% to 15% of them present only once. A NOSPECS grade of at least 4, a Clinical Activity Score of at least 3 and duration under 3 months were recorded in ophthalmopathy patients. Orbital computed tomography and thyroid ultrasound, together with serum TRAb and thyroxine and clinical symptoms, were used for diagnoses. PBMCs were obtained from 7.5 to 10 ml fresh peripheral blood.

This chain links TRBV20-1 with TRBJ2-7; the D is unclear. The sample was blood. The source of this sequence is a woman between 18 and 29 years old with Graves' ophthalmopathy. CDR3 sequence reads: CSARDGIPYEQYF. The CDR3 DNA reads as TGCAGTGCTAGAGATGGAATCCCCTACGAGCAGTACTTC.